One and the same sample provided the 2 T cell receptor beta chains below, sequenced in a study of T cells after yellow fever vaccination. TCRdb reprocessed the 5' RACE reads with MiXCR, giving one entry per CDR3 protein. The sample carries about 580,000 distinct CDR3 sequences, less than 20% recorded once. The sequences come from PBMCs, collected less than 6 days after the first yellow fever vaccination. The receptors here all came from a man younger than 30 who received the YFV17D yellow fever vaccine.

The CDR3 sequence is CASSYDLAAGGVTEAFF. The CDR3 DNA reads TGTGCCAGCAGTTACGACCTTGCGGCAGGGGGCGTCACTGAAGCTTTCTTT. The V gene is TRBV6-2 or TRBV6-3, the J gene TRBJ1-1, with 8 bases lining up with TRBD1. Germline CDR1 reads MNHEY; CDR2 reads SVGEGT. Trimming at V came to 2 bases and at J to 4 bases, leaving 12 bases not matched to a gene. There are 17 residues in the CDR3.

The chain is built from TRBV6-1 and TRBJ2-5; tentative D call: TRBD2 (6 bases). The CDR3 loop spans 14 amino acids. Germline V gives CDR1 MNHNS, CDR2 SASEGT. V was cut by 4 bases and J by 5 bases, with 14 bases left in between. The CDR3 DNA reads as TGTGCCAGCAGTGCCACGGTAGCGGAGGAGACCCAGTACTTC. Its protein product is CASSATVAEETQYF.